This is a list of T cell receptor beta chains from one sample in a study of blood T cell repertoires in COVID-19. The assay was immunoSEQ multiplex PCR, and TCRdb's table has in-frame clones only and misses some. The table lists tens of thousands of clones, approximately 80% of them singletons. The source material was peripheral blood. The receptors derive from a man aged 45 to 65 with acute or convalescent COVID-19. The CDR3 runs from the conserved cysteine through the conserved F or W. D genes are given only for firm matches.

D gene,V gene,J gene,CDR3 DNA,CDR3 protein
TRBD1,TRBV4-3,TRBJ1-4,TGCGCCAGCAGCCGAAACAGGGGGCTTGTTAATGAAAAACTGTTTTTT,CASSRNRGLVNEKLFF
TRBD1,TRBV6-5,TRBJ1-2,TGTGCCAGCAGTAAAACAGGGGGCTCGGGTGGCTACACCTTC,CASSKTGGSGGYTF
TRBD2,TRBV5-4,TRBJ2-2,TGTGCCAGCAGAGGGACTAGCGGGGGTGGCGCCGGGGAGCTGTTTTTT,CASRGTSGGGAGELFF
-,TRBV7-2,TRBJ1-2,TGTGCCAGCAGCTTCAGGCCCCTCGGCGATAACTATGGCTACACCTTC,CASSFRPLGDNYGYTF
TRBD1,TRBV7-8,TRBJ1-5,TGTGCCAGCAGCTTAGGAACAGGGGAGAATCAGCCCCAGCATTTT,CASSLGTGENQPQHF
TRBD2,TRBV5-6,TRBJ2-7,TGTGCCAGCAGCTTCTATAGCGGGCACTCCTACGAGCAGTACTTC,CASSFYSGHSYEQYF
-,TRBV6-5,TRBJ1-1,TGTGCCAGCAGTTTCCCTGGCCCGGGCACTGAAGCTTTCTTT,CASSFPGPGTEAFF
TRBD1,TRBV6-5,TRBJ1-2,TGTGCCAGCGGGGACAGGGACTATGGCTACACCTTC,CASGDRDYGYTF
-,TRBV4-3,TRBJ2-5,TGCGCCAGCAGCCAAGATATGGAGACCCAGTACTTC,CASSQDMETQYF
TRBD1,TRBV28,TRBJ2-7,TGTGCCAGCAATGCCGGGGACAGGGGTCTTCTGTGGGCATCCTACGAGCAGTACTTC,CASNAGDRGLLWASYEQYF